A single sample is the source of the 21 T cell receptor beta chains below, sequenced in a study of cytomegalovirus exposure and HLA in healthy donors. The PCR used 60 Vbeta and 13 Jbeta primers. Using immunoSEQ multiplex PCR, the repertoire was profiled, and TCRdb retains in-frame clones only, with some absent. In the table there are 35,000 or so clones, around 81% of which are singletons. Sequencing was performed on PBMCs. The receptors come from a woman aged 40 to 50 in good health and CMV-seronegative.

Only one count was recorded for this clone. The V gene is TRBV14, the J gene TRBJ2-1; 12 bases line up with TRBD2. This CDR3 has 15 residues. Per the germline V gene, CDR1 is SGHDN and CDR2 is FVKESK. The V and J ends lost 3 bases and 6 bases, in that order; junction bases with no gene match: 3. The CDR3 protein is CASSHLAGGPNEQFF. As DNA, the CDR3 is TGTGCCAGCAGCCACCTAGCGGGGGGGCCCAATGAGCAGTTCTTC.

The rearrangement links TRBV4-3 to TRBJ1-6; possibly TRBD1 for D (6 bases). CDR1 is LGHNA, CDR2 YSLEER, per germline. Trimming stripped 0 bases from V and 3 bases from J, with 12 bases between. The CDR3 is 17 residues long. As DNA, the CDR3 is TGCGCCAGCAGCCAAGAGGCAGGACAGCGCTATAATTCACCCCTCCACTTT. It translates to CASSQEAGQRYNSPLHF.

The chain joins TRBV9 to TRBJ1-2, with unresolved D. This CDR3 has 11 amino acids. The germline V and J ends were trimmed by 3 bases and 3 bases, with 3 bases remaining between them. The germline V gene has CDR1 SGDLS and CDR2 YYNGEE. The CDR3 region is CASSADYGYTF. CDR3 bases: TGTGCCAGCAGCGCCGACTATGGCTACACCTTC.

This chain connects TRBV7-3 to TRBJ1-2, with D uncertain. V was clipped by 5 bases and J by 8 bases, with 18 bases between them. The germline CDR1 and CDR2 sequences are SGHTA and FQGTGA. The CDR3 extends over 14 amino acids. Written as DNA, the CDR3 is TGTGCCAGCAGCCCCGACCATTTCTCCGGGGGCTACACCTTC. This translates into CASSPDHFSGGYTF.

The chain joins TRBV11-2 to TRBJ2-5; D might be TRBD1 (6 bases). This CDR3 spans 16 amino acids. Trimming cost V 5 bases and J 0 bases, with 16 bases left between them. The germline V gene has CDR1 SGHAT and CDR2 FQNNGV. CDR3 sequence: CASSQGPLAYQETQYF. The CDR3 DNA is TGTGCCAGCAGCCAGGGGCCCTTAGCGTACCAAGAGACCCAGTACTTC.

This chain uses TRBV30 with TRBJ1-6; possible D gene TRBD1, 5 bases. The CDR3 covers 14 residues. The V end was cut by 1 base, the J end by 7 bases, with 11 bases between. The germline V gene has CDR1 GTSNPN and CDR2 SVGIG (reference sequence). Written as DNA, the CDR3 is TGTGCCTGGAGTGGGGGCCGTAAAAATTCACCCCTCCACTTT. This encodes CAWSGGRKNSPLHF. Looking up the rest from reference TRBV30 and TRBJ1-6 gives the full variable domain: SQTIHQWPATLVQPVGSPLSLECTVEGTSNPNLYWYRQAAGRGLQLLFYSVGIGQISSEVPQNLSASRPQDRQFILSSKKLLLSDSGFYLCAWSGGRKNSPLHFGNGTRLTVT.

The chain has TRBV9 and TRBJ2-1, with D tentatively TRBD2 (7 bases). Germline V gives CDR1 SGDLS, CDR2 YYNGEE. Trimming pared 0 bases from V and 9 bases from J, leaving 10 bases between. CDR3 length: 13 amino acids. For the CDR3, the DNA is TGTGCCAGCAGCGTAGCGGGGGGCCGTGAGCAGTTCTTC. Its translation is CASSVAGGREQFF.

CDR3 loop: CASSFGQGELNTEAFF. The DNA of the CDR3 is TGTGCCAGCAGCTTCGGACAGGGAGAATTGAACACTGAAGCTTTCTTT. This chain links TRBV7-9 with TRBJ1-1; 8 bases map to TRBD1. The CDR3 spans 16 residues. V gave up 3 bases and J gave up 0 bases; unmatched junction bases: 6. Germline V gives CDR1 SEHNR, CDR2 FQNEAQ (reference sequence).

This clone was seen a few times. V is TRBV5-1 and J is TRBJ2-1, with 9 nucleotides matching TRBD2. V lost 4 bases to trimming and J lost 4 bases; unmatched junction nucleotides: 9. The CDR3 runs 16 residues. From germline, CDR1 is SGHRS and CDR2 YFSETQ. CDR3 sequence reads: CASSQKPGLAYNEQFF. The CDR3 nucleotides read TGCGCCAGCAGCCAAAAACCCGGACTAGCGTACAATGAGCAGTTCTTC.

The V gene is TRBV25-1, the J gene TRBJ2-3; the match to TRBD1 covers 10 bases. CDR3 size: 14 residues. CDR1 MGHDK and CDR2 SYGVNS come from the germline V gene. V shed 6 bases, J shed 5 bases, and the junction held 5 bases outside the gene matches. CDR3 amino acids: CASRTDRGGDTQYF. CDR3 bases: TGTGCCAGCAGAACGGACAGGGGGGGAGATACGCAGTATTTT.

This clone was recorded once. V and J are TRBV7-8 and TRBJ1-1; a weak D match, TRBD1 (5 bases). V was cut by 5 bases and J by 0 bases, with 22 bases left in between. The CDR3 is 18 residues long. Looked up from germline, CDR1 is SGHVS and CDR2 is FQNEAQ. The CDR3 loop is CASSLIPQGGFLNTEAFF. The CDR3 DNA sequence: TGTGCCAGCAGCCTGATACCGCAGGGAGGTTTCCTGAACACTGAAGCTTTCTTT.

The CDR3 nucleotides are TGTGCCAGCAGCTTAAGTAGGGGCGGGGAGCTGTTTTTT. The encoded protein is CASSLSRGGELFF. This sequence joins TRBV7-2 and TRBJ2-2; maybe TRBD1 (5 bases). The CDR3 totals 13 residues. Germline values: CDR1 SGHTA, CDR2 FQGNSA. V was pared by 2 bases and J by 7 bases, with 8 bases between.

The gene calls are TRBV28 and TRBJ1-3, with D perhaps TRBD1 (5 bases). Trimming took off 5 bases at V and 1 base at J, with 12 bases between the two ends. The CDR3 extends over 15 amino acids. CDR1 MDHEN and CDR2 SYDVKM come from the germline V gene. The CDR3 DNA follows: TGTGCCAGCAGTATCCTCCAGGGTTCTGGAAACACCATATATTTT. Translation gives CASSILQGSGNTIYF. Together with reference TRBV28 and TRBJ1-3, the CDR3 gives the full variable domain: DVKVTQSSRYLVKRTGEKVFLECVQDMDHENMFWYRQDPGLGLRLIYFSYDVKMKEKGDIPEGYSVSREKKERFSLILESASTNQTSMYLCASSILQGSGNTIYFGEGSWLTVV.

V and J are TRBV19 and TRBJ2-5; 9 bases line up with TRBD1. V lost 4 bases and J lost 6; bases outside the gene matches: 6. The CDR3 sequence is 14 residues long. Germline V gives CDR1 LNHDA, CDR2 SQIVND (reference sequence). As DNA, the CDR3 is TGTGCCAGTAGTAATGAGGACAGGGGAAAGACCCAGTACTTC. Protein sequence: CASSNEDRGKTQYF. Together with reference TRBV19 and TRBJ2-5, the CDR3 gives the full variable domain: DGGITQSPKYLFRKEGQNVTLSCEQNLNHDAMYWYRQDPGQGLRLIYYSQIVNDFQKGDIAEGYSVSREKKESFPLTVTSAQKNPTAFYLCASSNEDRGKTQYFGPGTRLLVL.

V usage is TRBV5-4 and J usage is TRBJ2-1, with 8 bases identical to TRBD2. The CDR3 is 16 residues long. Germline values: CDR1 SGHNT, CDR2 YYREEE (reference sequence). V lost 1 base to trimming and J lost 5 bases; unmatched junction nucleotides: 8. CDR3 DNA: TGTGCCAGCAGCTTGCATCGGCTAGCGGGTCACAATGAGCAGTTCTTC. Its protein is CASSLHRLAGHNEQFF.

The chain links TRBV7-8 to TRBJ1-4, with D perhaps TRBD1 (6 bases). The germline V and J ends were trimmed by 1 base and 5 bases, with 14 bases remaining between them. The germline V gene has CDR1 SGHVS and CDR2 FQNEAQ. The CDR3 contains 16 residues. CDR3: CASSLERYRENEKLFF. The CDR3 coding sequence is TGTGCCAGCAGCTTAGAAAGGTACAGGGAAAATGAAAAACTGTTTTTT. The variable domain in full, completed from reference TRBV7-8 and TRBJ1-4, reads GAGVSQSPRYKVAKRGQDVALRCDPISGHVSLFWYQQALGQGPEFLTYFQNEAQLDKSGLPSDRFFAERPEGSVSTLKIQRTQQEDSAVYLCASSLERYRENEKLFFGSGTQLSVL.

The rearrangement links TRBV28 to TRBJ2-7; 10 bases line up with TRBD2. Germline V CDR1 and CDR2: MDHEN, SYDVKM. This CDR3 comprises 14 residues. J lost 1 base, V lost 3 bases, and 0 bases had no gene match. The CDR3 region has the DNA TGTGCCAGCAGTTTTAGCGGGGGGTCCTACGAGCAGTACGTC. This gives the protein CASSFSGGSYEQYV.

The rearrangement uses TRBV5-1 and TRBJ2-7; D uncertain. The CDR3 runs to 13 residues. Trimming took 0 bases from V and 5 from J, leaving 9 bases between them. Germline V gene lookup returns CDR1 SGHRS and CDR2 YFSETQ. The CDR3 sequence is CASSLGMENEQYF. As DNA, the CDR3 is TGCGCCAGCAGCTTGGGTATGGAGAACGAGCAGTACTTC.

The chain combines TRBV5-4 with TRBJ1-4; maybe TRBD1 (6 bases). The germline V gene has CDR1 SGHNT and CDR2 YYREEE (reference sequence). This CDR3 spans 13 amino acids. V lost 10 bases to trimming and J lost 4 bases, with 14 bases between them. CDR3 nucleotide sequence: TGTGCCGGCCAAGGGACAAATAATGAAAAACTGTTTTTT. Protein product: CAGQGTNNEKLFF. Complete variable domain (other parts from reference TRBV5-4 and TRBJ1-4): ETGVTQSPTHLIKTRGQQVTLRCSSQSGHNTVSWYQQALGQGPQFIFQYYREEENGRGNFPPRFSGLQFPNYSSELNVNALELDDSALYLCAGQGTNNEKLFFGSGTQLSVL.

The rearrangement uses TRBV29-1 and TRBJ2-7; maybe TRBD1 (5 bases). Germline CDR1 is SQVTM and CDR2 is ANQGSEA. The CDR3 is 13 residues long. Trimming removed 1 base at V and 1 base at J, with 8 bases between. The DNA of the CDR3 is TGCAGCGTTGAAGTTGACAGATCCTACGAGCAGTACTTC. It encodes CSVEVDRSYEQYF.

V usage is TRBV6-6 and J usage is TRBJ1-5, with TRBD1 matching over 11 bases. The junction had 3 bases not matched to a gene; V was cut back by 6 bases and J by 5 bases. The CDR3 covers 14 residues. CDR1 MNHNY and CDR2 SVGAGI come from the germline V gene (reference sequence). This CDR3 reads CASSGQGAYQPQHF. CDR3 DNA sequence: TGTGCCAGCAGCGGACAGGGGGCATATCAGCCCCAGCATTTT.